Given below is one T cell receptor beta chain in context. Its antigen remains unknown. These data come from a study of CXCR3-negative and CXCR3-positive naive CD8 T cells. Study findings and constraints: Both of the naive subsets showed about the same high diversity, but memory CD8+ cells had much less. When CXCR3-positive naive cells were set against CXCR3-negative naive cells, the former had more hydrophobic TRB CDR3s.

Researchers prepared the TRB cDNA libraries using 5' RACE with UMI labels. TCRdb re-called the 5' RACE reads and shows each CDR3 protein once, DNA omitted. This sample's table reports some 60,000 distinct CDR3 sequences. The TCR comes from a human donor in good health. Some clones in this sample may be carry-over from other donors' samples. The sample was naive CXCR3+ CD8+ T cells from blood. Stated subset: CD45RO-CCR7+CD27+CD95- naive CD8+ T cells expressing CXCR3 (TNR3+).

This CDR3 is CAIRTGNTEAFF. This sequence joins TRBV10-3 and TRBJ1-1. The CDR3 spans 12 residues. Germline V gene data show CDR1 as ENHRY and CDR2 as SYGVKD.